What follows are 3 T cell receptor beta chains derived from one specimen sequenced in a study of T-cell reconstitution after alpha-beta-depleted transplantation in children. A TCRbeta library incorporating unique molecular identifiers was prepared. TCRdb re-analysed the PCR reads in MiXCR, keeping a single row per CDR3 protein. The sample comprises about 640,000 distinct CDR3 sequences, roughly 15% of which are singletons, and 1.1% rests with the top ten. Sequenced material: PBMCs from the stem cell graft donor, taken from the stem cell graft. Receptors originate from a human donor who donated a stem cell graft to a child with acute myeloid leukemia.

The CDR3 DNA reads TGCAGCGTTGAATACTTGGGTAGGCGGGCCCAGGGGATATACAATGAGCAGTTCTTC. Translation gives CSVEYLGRRAQGIYNEQFF. The J gene is TRBJ2-1, the V gene TRBV29-1, with D possibly TRBD1 on 6 matching bases. Trimming shortened V by 2 bases and J by 4 bases, and 27 bases separated the two germline ends. Germline-derived CDR1 and CDR2 are SQVTM and ANQGSEA. This CDR3 has 19 residues.

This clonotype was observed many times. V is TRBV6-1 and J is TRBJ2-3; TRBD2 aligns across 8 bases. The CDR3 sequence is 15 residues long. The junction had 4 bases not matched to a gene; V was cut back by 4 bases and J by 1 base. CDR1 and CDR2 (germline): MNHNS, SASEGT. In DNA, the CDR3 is TGTGCCAGCAGTGCCGGGACTAGACGCACAGATACGCAGTATTTT. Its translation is CASSAGTRRTDTQYF.

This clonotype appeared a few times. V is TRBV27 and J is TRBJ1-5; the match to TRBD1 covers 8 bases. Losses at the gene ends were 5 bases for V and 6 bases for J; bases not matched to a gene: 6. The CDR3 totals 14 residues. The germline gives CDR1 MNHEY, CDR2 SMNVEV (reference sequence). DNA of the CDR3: TGTGCCAGCAGTCTCAGGGGGCGGACTCAGCCCCAGCATTTT. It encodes CASSLRGRTQPQHF.